One sample yielded the 14 T cell receptor beta chains listed below, sequenced in a study of cytomegalovirus exposure and HLA in healthy donors. Researchers ran the PCR with 60 Vbeta and 13 Jbeta primers. This table comes from immunoSEQ multiplex PCR, and its TCRdb copy is limited to in-frame clones, with some not included. The table records 90,000 to 120,000 clones, roughly three quarters of them present only once. The sequencing sample was made of PBMCs. Receptors were obtained from a female donor in good health and CMV-seropositive.

As for this clone: One junction end does not reproduce the germline sequence, and a read error may be involved. V usage is TRBV6-4 and J usage is TRBJ2-4, with 9 bases aligning to TRBD2. The V gene's germline CDR1 is MRHNA and CDR2 SNTAGT. The CDR3 sequence is 17 residues long. For the CDR3, the DNA is TGTGCCAACGATGGCGGGAGGGCCCTTCTAGCCAAAAACAGTCAGTACTTC. Amino acids: CANDGGRALLAKNSQYF.

This chain connects TRBV9 to TRBJ2-1; 8 bases map to TRBD2. The germline V gene has CDR1 SGDLS and CDR2 YYNGEE. Trimming removed 4 bases from V and 0 bases from J; junction bases left unmatched: 9. This CDR3 region has 17 residues. The CDR3, as DNA: TGTGCCAGCAGCCCTGGGGGCGGGGGGACCTCCTACAATGAGCAGTTCTTC. Translation: CASSPGGGGTSYNEQFF.

J is TRBJ1-5 and V is TRBV7-8; 7 bases are a match to TRBD1. The CDR3 spans 13 residues. J gave up 6 bases and V 2 bases, and 1 base lay outside the gene matches. CDR1 and CDR2 from the germline V gene are SGHVS and FQNEAQ. In DNA form, the CDR3 reads TGTGCCAGCAGCTTACAGGGGGGTCAGCCCCAGCATTTT. Translation: CASSLQGGQPQHF.

The V and J genes are TRBV5-1 and TRBJ2-3, with 13 bases fitting TRBD2. The CDR3 has 17 residues. CDR1 is SGHRS and CDR2 is YFSETQ in the germline V gene. The V gene end was trimmed by 4 bases and the J gene end by 4 bases; junction bases not matched to a gene: 9. DNA for the CDR3: TGCGCCAGCAGCGGGGGACTAGCGGGGAGCAGGGCAGATACGCAGTATTTT. Translation gives CASSGGLAGSRADTQYF. The full variable domain, in which reference TRBV5-1 and TRBJ2-3 provide the parts outside the CDR3, is KAGVTQTPRYLIKTRGQQVTLSCSPISGHRSVSWYQQTPGQGLQFLFEYFSETQRNKGNFPGRFSGRQFSNSRSEMNVSTLELGDSALYLCASSGGLAGSRADTQYFGPGTRLTVL.

The chain carries TRBV6-5 and TRBJ2-1, with a possible D match to TRBD1 (6 bases). Trimming removed 3 bases at V and 0 bases at J, with 12 bases between. The CDR3 is made up of 16 amino acids. Germline V gene data show CDR1 as MNHEY and CDR2 as SVGAGI. The CDR3 region has the DNA TGTGCCAGCAGTTATAGAAGGGGGAGCTCCTACAATGAGCAGTTCTTC. Translated, it gives CASSYRRGSSYNEQFF.

The genes are TRBV5-4 and TRBJ2-5, with 8 nucleotides matching TRBD2. The DNA matches TRBJ2-7 better at its end, which makes the J call doubtful. This CDR3 is 16 amino acids long. Looked up from germline, CDR1 is SGHNT and CDR2 is YYREEE (reference sequence). CDR3 bases: TGTGCCAGCAGCCAACCCGGGAGGGGCCAAACCTACGAGCAGTACTTC. Its translation is CASSQPGRGQTYEQYF.

The chain combines TRBV6-1 with TRBJ2-2, with no clear D. The V end lost 4 bases, the J end lost 2 bases, and 8 bases lay between the germline ends. This CDR3 region has 14 residues. Germline CDR1 is MNHNS and CDR2 is SASEGT. CDR3 protein: CASSGGFNTGELFF. CDR3 coding DNA: TGTGCCAGCAGTGGCGGATTCAACACCGGGGAGCTGTTTTTT.

J is TRBJ2-5 and V is TRBV7-2; D gene ambiguous. This CDR3 region has 14 residues. The V gene's germline CDR1 is SGHTA and CDR2 FQGNSA. The V end was cut by 1 base, the J end by 1 base, with 7 bases between. DNA of the CDR3: TGTGCCAGCAGCTTAGATAGCCGCCAAGAGACCCAGTACTTC. As protein: CASSLDSRQETQYF.

The chain employs TRBV6-1 and TRBJ1-4, with TRBD1 matching 7 bases. V gave up 1 base and J gave up 7 bases; unmatched junction bases: 6. Germline V lookup: CDR1 MNHNS, CDR2 SASEGT. This CDR3 has 15 residues. The CDR3 sequence is CASSEERGPVEKLFF. In DNA, the CDR3 is TGTGCCAGCAGTGAAGAAAGGGGGCCCGTTGAAAAACTGTTTTTT.

CDR3 protein: CASNQGGTGGLNYGYTF. The CDR3 DNA sequence: TGTGCCAGCAATCAAGGGGGGACAGGGGGTCTGAACTATGGCTACACCTTC. This chain links TRBV28 with TRBJ1-2; 11 bases are a match to TRBD1. Germline values: CDR1 MDHEN, CDR2 SYDVKM. V was pared by 7 bases and J by 2 bases, with 12 bases of the junction left unmatched. The CDR3 spans 17 residues.

As DNA, the CDR3 is TGCGCCAGCAGCCCTGGGACAGGGGGCGCGGGGAACACTGAAGCTTTCTTT. It specifies CASSPGTGGAGNTEAFF. V usage is TRBV4-1 and J usage is TRBJ1-1; 12 nucleotides match TRBD1. Looked up from germline, CDR1 is MGHRA and CDR2 is YSYEKL. This CDR3 has 17 amino acids. Trimming at V came to 4 bases and at J to 1 base, leaving 7 bases not matched to a gene.

There are a few counts of this clone. The chain uses TRBV14 and TRBJ1-2; D gene unclear. Germline CDR1 reads SGHDN; CDR2 reads FVKESK. Trimming shortened V by 4 bases and J by 0 bases, and 12 bases separated the two germline ends. The CDR3 runs to 15 residues. The CDR3 is CASSRLGGTNYGYTF. The CDR3 coding sequence is TGTGCCAGCAGCCGGTTGGGCGGGACTAACTATGGCTACACCTTC.

This sequence joins TRBV5-1 and TRBJ1-2; D remains ambiguous. Germline-derived CDR1 and CDR2 are SGHRS and YFSETQ. V was pared by 4 bases and J by 1 base, with 14 bases between. The CDR3 length is 15 residues. CDR3 nucleotide sequence: TGCGCCAGCAGCCCGGGGATCACCTATAACTATGGCTACACCTTC. It codes for CASSPGITYNYGYTF.

CDR3: CASSLTAENTEAFF. The CDR3 DNA follows: TGTGCCAGCAGCTTAACGGCGGAGAACACTGAAGCTTTCTTT. This chain joins TRBV7-9 and TRBJ1-1; D remains unclear. The CDR3 contains 14 residues. Trimming pared 2 bases from V and 1 base from J, leaving 8 bases between. The V gene's germline CDR1 is SEHNR and CDR2 FQNEAQ (reference sequence). The variable domain in full, with the rest retrieved from reference TRBV7-9 and TRBJ1-1, is DTGVSQNPRHKITKRGQNVTFRCDPISEHNRLYWYRQTLGQGPEFLTYFQNEAQLEKSRLLSDRFSAERPKGSFSTLEIQRTEQGDSAMYLCASSLTAENTEAFFGQGTRLTVV.